This T cell receptor (beta chain) was sequenced in a study of T cell responses to AZD1222 COVID-19 vaccine (dated by TCRdb to the early 2020s). Study-level background: TCR sequencing was performed for 233 trial participants, of whom around 210 were given two doses of AZD1222 and some 25 were given two doses of MenACWY control vaccine. Trial participants were enrolled by age into 18-55, 56-69 and 70-plus year subgroups, with about 150, 27 and 61 TCR-sequenced participants respectively.

A remark on this clone: Its antigen is unknown. Base quality data are lacking; no much larger clone is found one base away.

The CDR3 regions of human TCRbeta chains were analyzed by immunosequencing. As for how the authors treated the data: Repertoire TCRs were checked for matches against a reference library of SARS-CoV-2-specific TCRs that had been generated using the MIRA antigen-specificity platform. Breadth was defined as the fraction of unique TCRs that were SARS-CoV-2-associated. Depth was defined as the fraction of total T cells that were SARS-CoV-2-associated. Using the MIRA data, every spike-specific TCR was mapped to the spike region that the TCR reacted to and assigned to either a CD4 or a CD8 class. Log10-transformed breadth and depth values were compared by one-way ANOVA with Sidak's multiple comparisons tests. Here the immuneACCESS table is served through TCRdb, limited to in-frame sequences with V and J called. Missing clones are a known gap in these copies; in checked studies unresolved V genes cover under half, and the rest lacks a known reason. D and trimming come from the DNA, and the V and J calls and clone size come from that table. In this sample the table shows about 130,000 clones, about 89% of which occur a single time. Together, the top ten hold roughly a tenth of the sample.

V drops 6 bases and J drops 5 bases, leaving 16 bases in between. From cysteine to phenylalanine, the CDR3 is 15 amino acids long. The sequence is cut down to CDR3 DNA, 45 bases in frame from base 1. CDR1 and CDR2, looked up from the germline V gene (reference sequence), are SEHNR and FQNEAQ. The label giving this sample's time point can be read as: about 28 days (+/-7) after the second vaccine dose. AZD1222 recipients with second doses at about 4 weeks or about 12 weeks were pooled, because spike-specific TCR depth and breadth did not differ between schedules. Vaccinee samples came from UK trials COV001 and COV002, including a single-blind randomized controlled phase 2/3 trial of AZD1222 (ChAdOx1 nCoV-19) in healthy adults. For TCRbeta chain sequencing, PBMC samples were collected from trial participants at day 0 and at day 28 after the second dose. Study-wide conclusions, independent of this receptor: Participants were mostly white British, with more females than males. The authors suggested clonal diversity may have been underestimated. Conclusions about previously exposed vaccinees were limited because only a handful of AZD1222 recipients were SARS-CoV-2 seropositive at baseline. Vaccine-associated CD4 TCRs spanned the whole spike protein, with dominant responses in regions 160-218 and 743-854. After two AZD1222 doses, spike-specific TCR breadth and depth were significantly higher than at day 0 and than in MenACWY recipients. In the small 56-69-year group, the increase in depth fell short of significance, most likely because of low power. Because no samples from the day 14 peak response were available, repertoires could be characterized only after the peak T cell response. Epitopes outside the regions mutated in the B.1.351 and B.1.1.7 variants were reportedly recognized by nearly half of the unique spike-specific TCRs.

The specimen comprised peripheral blood, sampled 28 days after the second AZD1222 dose. This sequence uses TRBV7-9 and TRBJ1-4; TRBD1 is possibly the D segment (5 matching bases). This receptor was identified in an adult who received the AZD1222 COVID-19 vaccine. For the CDR3, the sequence is CASRPGGAVNEKLFF. The nucleotide sequence is given as TGTGCCAGCAGGCCCGGCGGGGCGGTGAATGAAAAACTGTTTTTT.